This TCR beta chain is drawn from a study of cytomegalovirus exposure and HLA in healthy donors. Study findings and constraints: For most TCR beta V segments, an earlier analysis put the productive rate at about 90% or about 30% of the time. Trimming of TCR beta V- and J-genes showed a link, identified in a later analysis, to a missense DCLRE1C variant.

The PCR employed 60 Vbeta primers together with 13 Jbeta primers. Repertoires were generated with immunoSEQ multiplex PCR, while TCRdb's copy carries only in-frame clones and drops some. Counted here are some 70,000 clones, 76% occurring once; the ten biggest clones make up around 3%. This clone was found a few times. Its target is not known. CDR1 and CDR2 (germline): SGHDN, FVKESK. The V and J ends lost 4 bases and 3 bases, in that order; junction bases with no gene match: 4. The CDR3 is 14 residues long. The sequencing input was PBMCs. The receptor comes from a man aged 18 to 35 in good health and CMV-seronegative. This chain links TRBV14 with TRBJ2-5, with 8 bases identical to TRBD1. The CDR3 sequence is CASSPAGQEETQYF. The CDR3 nucleotides are TGTGCCAGCAGCCCGGCGGGACAGGAAGAGACCCAGTACTTC. The entire variable domain, with the rest obtained from reference TRBV14 and TRBJ2-5, is as follows: EAGVTQFPSHSVIEKGQTVTLRCDPISGHDNLYWYRRVMGKEIKFLLHFVKESKQDESGMPNNRFLAERTGGTYSTLKVQPAELEDSGVYFCASSPAGQEETQYFGPGTRLLVL.